This T cell receptor beta chain was profiled in a study of T cells expressing NK-cell markers. Study-wide background: Eight donors were sequenced, seven testing HCMV-seropositive and one testing seronegative.

TCRdb reprocessed the 5' RACE reads and keeps a single row for each CDR3 protein, giving no DNA. The listing records roughly 170,000 distinct CDR3 sequences. CDR1 MNHEY and CDR2 SVGEGT come from the germline V gene. The CDR3 sequence is 16 residues long. Regarding the study as a whole: In several donors, these clonotypes also led the CD3+CD56-NKG2C+ fraction.

Turning to this clonotype: Its antigen is currently unknown.

The TCR originated in a woman between 18 and 70 years old in good health. The chain employs TRBV6-2 or TRBV6-3 and TRBJ1-2; TCRdb outputs TRBD1, but without DNA this stays unchecked. Sequences were obtained from blood T cells: a sorted CD56 or NKG2C T cell subset, CD4+ or CD8+ T cells, or bulk PBMC T cells (not recorded which). The CDR3 is CASSWGQGAANYGYTF.